This T cell receptor beta chain was sequenced in a study of human T cells and chemical hapten exposure. Overall study findings and caveats: A positive correlation with patch test score was shown by PT1 expanded TCR counts.

This clonotype was counted a few times. Its antigen is undetermined. Time point noted: patch test 2, 6 weeks after DPC sensitization. Treatment: therapeutic diphenylcyclopropenone sensitization with weekly scalp DPC. Blood draws preceded each patch test application. Donors, patients with alopecia ranging from 18 to 70 years old and judged suitable for DPC, provided samples. The CDR3 consists of 14 residues. Trimming removed 6 bases from V and 16 bases from J; junction bases left unmatched: 11. The library attached unique molecular identifiers to individual cDNA molecules. TCRdb reprocessed the RACE reads with MiXCR, giving one entry per CDR3 protein. Altogether roughly 380,000 distinct CDR3 sequences are present, about 6.3% being singletons, with the ten largest covering roughly 5.4%.

This clonotype was obtained from a woman between 18 and 29 years old with alopecia areata. Some clones in this sample may be carry-over from other donors' samples. The rearrangement links TRBV12-3 or TRBV12-4 to TRBJ2-1; the match to TRBD2 covers 14 bases. Sequenced material: whole blood, taken in connection with sensitization to the hapten diphenylcyclopropenone (DPC). The CDR3 reads CASRKTSGGARFFF. CDR3 coding DNA: TGTGCCAGCAGGAAGACTAGCGGGGGGGCTCGATTTTTCTTC.